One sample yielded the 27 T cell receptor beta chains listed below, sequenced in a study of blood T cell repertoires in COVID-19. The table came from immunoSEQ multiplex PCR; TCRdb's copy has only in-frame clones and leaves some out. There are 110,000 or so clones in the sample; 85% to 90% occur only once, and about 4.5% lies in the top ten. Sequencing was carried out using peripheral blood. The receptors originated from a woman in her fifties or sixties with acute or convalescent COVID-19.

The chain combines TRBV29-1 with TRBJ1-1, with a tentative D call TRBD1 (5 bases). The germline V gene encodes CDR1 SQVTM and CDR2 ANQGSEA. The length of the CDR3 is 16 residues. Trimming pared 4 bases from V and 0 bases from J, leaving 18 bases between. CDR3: CSVVRLLTGVNTEAFF. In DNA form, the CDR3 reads TGCAGCGTTGTACGTCTCCTTACAGGCGTGAACACTGAAGCTTTCTTT.

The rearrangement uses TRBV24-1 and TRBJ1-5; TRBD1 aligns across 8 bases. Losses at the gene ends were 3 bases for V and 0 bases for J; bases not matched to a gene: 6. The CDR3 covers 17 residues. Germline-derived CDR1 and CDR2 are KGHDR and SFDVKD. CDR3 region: CATSDRTGKGSNQPQHF. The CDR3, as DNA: TGTGCCACCAGTGATAGGACAGGGAAGGGTAGCAATCAGCCCCAGCATTTT.

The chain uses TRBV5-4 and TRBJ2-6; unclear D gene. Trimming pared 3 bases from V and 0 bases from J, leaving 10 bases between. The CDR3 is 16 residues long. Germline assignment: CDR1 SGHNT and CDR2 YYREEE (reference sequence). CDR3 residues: CASSSISASGANVLTF. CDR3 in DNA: TGTGCCAGCAGCTCTATAAGCGCCTCTGGGGCCAACGTCCTGACTTTC.

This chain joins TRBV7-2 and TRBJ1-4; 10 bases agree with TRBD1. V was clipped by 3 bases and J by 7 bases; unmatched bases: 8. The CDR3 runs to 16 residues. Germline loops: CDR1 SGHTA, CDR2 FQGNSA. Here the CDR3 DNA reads TGTGCCAGCAGCTTGGGAATGGGACAGGGGATTGAAAAACTGTTTTTT. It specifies CASSLGMGQGIEKLFF. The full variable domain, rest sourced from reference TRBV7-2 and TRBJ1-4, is GAGVSQSPSNKVTEKGKDVELRCDPISGHTALYWYRQSLGQGLEFLIYFQGNSAPDKSGLPSDRFSAERTGGSVSTLTIQRTQQEDSAVYLCASSLGMGQGIEKLFFGSGTQLSVL.

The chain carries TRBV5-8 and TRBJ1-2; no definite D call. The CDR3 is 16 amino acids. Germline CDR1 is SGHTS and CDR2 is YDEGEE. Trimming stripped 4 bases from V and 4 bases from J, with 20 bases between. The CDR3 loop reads CASSTDREDLGYGYTF. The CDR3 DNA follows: TGTGCCAGCAGCACCGATAGGGAGGACCTCGGCTATGGCTACACCTTC.

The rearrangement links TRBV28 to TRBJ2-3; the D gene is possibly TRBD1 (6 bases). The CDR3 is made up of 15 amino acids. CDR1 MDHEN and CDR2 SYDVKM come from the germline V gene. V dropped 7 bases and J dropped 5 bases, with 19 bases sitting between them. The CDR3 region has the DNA TGTGCCAGCATTCCTCCGGGACAAGGAGGAGATACGCAGTATTTT. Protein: CASIPPGQGGDTQYF.

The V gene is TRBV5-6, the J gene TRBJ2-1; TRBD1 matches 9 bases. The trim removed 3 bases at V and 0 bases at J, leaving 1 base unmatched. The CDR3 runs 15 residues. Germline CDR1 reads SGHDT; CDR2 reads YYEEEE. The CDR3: CASSWDRDSYNEQFF. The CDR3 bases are TGTGCCAGCAGCTGGGACAGGGACTCCTACAATGAGCAGTTCTTC.

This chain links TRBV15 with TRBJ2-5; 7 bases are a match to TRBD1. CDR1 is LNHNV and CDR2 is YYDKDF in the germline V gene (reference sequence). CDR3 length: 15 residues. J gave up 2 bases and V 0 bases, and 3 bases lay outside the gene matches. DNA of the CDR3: TGTGCCACCAGCAGAGATAGGGGACAGCAAGAGACCCAGTACTTC. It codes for CATSRDRGQQETQYF.

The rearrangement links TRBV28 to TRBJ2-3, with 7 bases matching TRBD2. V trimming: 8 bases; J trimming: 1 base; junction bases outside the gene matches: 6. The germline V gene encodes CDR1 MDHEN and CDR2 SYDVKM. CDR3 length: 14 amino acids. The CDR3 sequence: CASEAGLGTDTQYF. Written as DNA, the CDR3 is TGTGCCAGCGAAGCGGGACTTGGCACAGATACGCAGTATTTT.

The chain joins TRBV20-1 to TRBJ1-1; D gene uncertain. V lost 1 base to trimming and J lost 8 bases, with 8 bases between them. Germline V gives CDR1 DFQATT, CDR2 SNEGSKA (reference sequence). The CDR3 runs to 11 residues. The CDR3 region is CSARAPGEAFF. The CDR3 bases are TGCAGTGCTAGAGCGCCCGGGGAAGCTTTCTTT.

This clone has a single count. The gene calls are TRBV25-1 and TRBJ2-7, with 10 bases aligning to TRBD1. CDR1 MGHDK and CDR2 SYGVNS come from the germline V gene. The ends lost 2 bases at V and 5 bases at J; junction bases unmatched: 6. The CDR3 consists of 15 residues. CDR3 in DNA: TGTGCCAGCAGTGAACCGGGACAGGGGAACGACGAGCAGTACTTC. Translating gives CASSEPGQGNDEQYF.

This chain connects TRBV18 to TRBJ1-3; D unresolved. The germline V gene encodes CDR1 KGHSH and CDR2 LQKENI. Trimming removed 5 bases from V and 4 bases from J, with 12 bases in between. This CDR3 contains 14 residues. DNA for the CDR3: TGTGCCAGCTCATCCAACCGAGGGGGAAACACCATATATTTT. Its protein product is CASSSNRGGNTIYF.

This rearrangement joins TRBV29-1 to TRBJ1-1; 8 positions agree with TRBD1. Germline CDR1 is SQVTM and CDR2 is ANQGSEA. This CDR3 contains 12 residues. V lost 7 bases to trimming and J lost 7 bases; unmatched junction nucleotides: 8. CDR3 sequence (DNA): TGCAGCGCTAGGACAGGGCCCCGTGAAGCTTTCTTT. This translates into CSARTGPREAFF.

Here the CDR3 reads CASSRTGSKNIQYF. The CDR3 DNA is TGTGCCAGCAGCCGGACAGGGAGCAAAAACATTCAGTACTTC. The V gene is TRBV14, the J gene TRBJ2-4; 8 positions agree with TRBD1. With V trimmed by 4 bases and J by 3 bases, 2 bases remained unmatched. This CDR3 is 14 amino acids long. Germline V CDR1 and CDR2: SGHDN, FVKESK.

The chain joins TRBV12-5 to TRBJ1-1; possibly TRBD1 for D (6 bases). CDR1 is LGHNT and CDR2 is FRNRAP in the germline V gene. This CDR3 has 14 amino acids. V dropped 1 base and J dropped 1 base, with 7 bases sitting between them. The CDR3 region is CASGLGTENTEAFF. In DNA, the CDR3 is TGTGCTAGTGGTTTGGGGACAGAGAACACTGAAGCTTTCTTT.

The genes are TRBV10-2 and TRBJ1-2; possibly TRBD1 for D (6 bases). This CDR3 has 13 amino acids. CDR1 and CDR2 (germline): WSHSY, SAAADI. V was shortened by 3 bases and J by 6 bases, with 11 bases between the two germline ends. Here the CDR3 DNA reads TGCGCCAGCAGTGAACCCCGGACAGATGGCTACACCTTC. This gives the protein CASSEPRTDGYTF.

Here the CDR3 DNA reads TGCGCCAGCAGCCAGAGGAGGGAAGGGACCGGGGAGCTGTTTTTT. Its protein product is CASSQRREGTGELFF. The V and J genes are TRBV4-1 and TRBJ2-2; perhaps TRBD2 as D (6 bases). V lost 3 bases and J 5 bases, leaving 13 bases between the germline ends. The CDR3 has 15 amino acids. The germline CDR1 and CDR2 sequences are MGHRA and YSYEKL.

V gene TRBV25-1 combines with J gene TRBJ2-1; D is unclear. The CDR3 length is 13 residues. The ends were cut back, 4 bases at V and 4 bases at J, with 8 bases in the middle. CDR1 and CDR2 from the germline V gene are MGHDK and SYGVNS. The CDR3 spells CASSVDLYNEQFF. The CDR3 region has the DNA TGTGCCAGCAGTGTCGACTTATACAATGAGCAGTTCTTC.

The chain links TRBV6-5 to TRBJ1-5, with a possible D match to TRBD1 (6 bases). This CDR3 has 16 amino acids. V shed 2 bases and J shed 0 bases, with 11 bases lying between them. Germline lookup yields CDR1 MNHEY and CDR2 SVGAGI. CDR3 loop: CASSYADRSSNQPQHF. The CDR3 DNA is TGTGCCAGCAGTTACGCCGACAGGTCTAGCAATCAGCCCCAGCATTTT.

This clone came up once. DNA for the CDR3: TGTGCCAGCAGCCCTTACCGGGACAGGAAAAATGAGCAGTTCTTC. It yields the protein CASSPYRDRKNEQFF. This chain connects TRBV7-9 to TRBJ2-1; 8 bases map to TRBD1. Germline trimming cut 5 bases from V and 7 bases from J; bases unmatched to any gene: 10. Germline CDR1 and CDR2: SEHNR and FQNEAQ (reference sequence). This CDR3 has 15 residues.

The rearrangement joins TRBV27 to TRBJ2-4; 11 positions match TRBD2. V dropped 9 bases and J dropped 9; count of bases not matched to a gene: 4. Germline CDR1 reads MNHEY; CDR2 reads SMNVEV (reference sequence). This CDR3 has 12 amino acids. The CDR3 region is CARTSGIPIQYF. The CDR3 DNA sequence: TGTGCCAGGACTAGCGGGATACCCATTCAGTACTTC.

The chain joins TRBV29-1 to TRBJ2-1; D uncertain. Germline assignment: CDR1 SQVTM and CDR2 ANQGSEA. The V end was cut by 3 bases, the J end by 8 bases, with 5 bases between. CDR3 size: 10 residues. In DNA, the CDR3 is TGCAGCGTTGAGGGCCATGAGCAGTTCTTC. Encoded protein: CSVEGHEQFF.

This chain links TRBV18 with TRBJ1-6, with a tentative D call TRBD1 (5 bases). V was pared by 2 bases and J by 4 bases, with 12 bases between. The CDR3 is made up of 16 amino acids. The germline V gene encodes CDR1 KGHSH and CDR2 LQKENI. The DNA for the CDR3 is TGTGCCAGCTCACCATTGCGACAGACTTATAATTCACCCCTCCACTTT. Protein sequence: CASSPLRQTYNSPLHF.

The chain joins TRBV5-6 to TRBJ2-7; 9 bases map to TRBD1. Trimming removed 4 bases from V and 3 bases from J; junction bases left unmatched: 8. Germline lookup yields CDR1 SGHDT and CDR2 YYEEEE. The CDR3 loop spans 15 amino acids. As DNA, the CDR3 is TGTGCCAGCAGCCTCCGGGACAGGGTTTTCTACGAGCAGTACTTC. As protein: CASSLRDRVFYEQYF.

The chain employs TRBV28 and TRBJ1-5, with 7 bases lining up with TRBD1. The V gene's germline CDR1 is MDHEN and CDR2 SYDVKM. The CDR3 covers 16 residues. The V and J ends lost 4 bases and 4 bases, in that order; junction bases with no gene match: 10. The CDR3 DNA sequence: TGTGCCAGCAGTTCTTTACTCGGGACAGATAATCAGCCCCAGCATTTT. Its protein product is CASSSLLGTDNQPQHF.

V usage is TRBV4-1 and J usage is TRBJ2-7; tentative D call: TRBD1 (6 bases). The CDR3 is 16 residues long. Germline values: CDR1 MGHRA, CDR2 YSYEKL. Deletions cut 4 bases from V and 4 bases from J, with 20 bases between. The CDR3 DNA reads TGCGCCAGCAGCCCTACACTCACAGGGAGCGGATACGAGCAGTACTTC. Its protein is CASSPTLTGSGYEQYF.

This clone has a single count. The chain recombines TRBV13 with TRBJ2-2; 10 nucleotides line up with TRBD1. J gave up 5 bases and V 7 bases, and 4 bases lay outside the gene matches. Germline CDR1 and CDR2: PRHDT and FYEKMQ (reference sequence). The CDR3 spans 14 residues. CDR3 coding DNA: TGTGCCAGCACCCAGGACAGGGGGACCGGGGAGCTGTTTTTT. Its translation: CASTQDRGTGELFF. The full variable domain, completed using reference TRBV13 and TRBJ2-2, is AAGVIQSPRHLIKEKRETATLKCYPIPRHDTVYWYQQGPGQDPQFLISFYEKMQSDKGSIPDRFSAQQFSDYHSELNMSSLELGDSALYFCASTQDRGTGELFFGEGSRLTVL.